This entry describes one TCR beta chain. The sample comes from a study of cytotoxic CD8 clonotypes in ibrutinib-treated CLL. Study summary: Productive templates per sample averaged roughly 230,000; productive rearrangements, just under 95,000.

Generated by immunoSEQ multiplex PCR, the TCRdb table keeps only in-frame clones and is missing some. This table holds around 140,000 clones, about 72% found once. CDR3 length: 14 amino acids. V lost 4 bases to trimming and J lost 5 bases, with 17 bases between them. In germline, CDR1 is SQVTM, CDR2 ANQGSEA. The receptor comes from a human donor with chronic lymphocytic leukemia. The V and J genes are TRBV29-1 and TRBJ2-5; tentatively, D is TRBD1 or TRBD2 (5 bases each). The sample was PBMCs, taken after 12 months of ibrutinib treatment. CDR3 nucleotides: TGCAGCGTTGTTTCGGGACCGTTCGGGGAGACCCAGTACTTC. This gives the protein CSVVSGPFGETQYF.